The rows below give T cell receptor beta chains drawn from one sample of a study of identical twins. TCRdb reprocessed the 5' RACE reads via MiXCR and lists one record per CDR3 protein. The table includes about 690,000 distinct CDR3 sequences, 5.5% to 6.5% detected once. Source material: naive T cells sorted from blood. These receptors were taken from a man aged 18 to 29 in good health. Both conserved end residues are part of each CDR3. D genes are given only for firm matches. A row's size may be missing; if present it is once, few, many or a size class.

d_call: NA
v_call: TRBV12-3/TRBV12-4
j_call: TRBJ2-5
clone_size: few
cdr3_nt: TGTGCCAGCAGTGCACTAAGCAGGGGAGAGACCCAGTACTTC
cdr3_aa: CASSALSRGETQYF

d_call: NA
v_call: TRBV27
j_call: TRBJ2-2
clone_size: many
cdr3_nt: TGTGCCAGCAGATTCTCAACCGGGGAGCTGTTTTTT
cdr3_aa: CASRFSTGELFF

d_call: TRBD2
v_call: TRBV5-1
j_call: TRBJ2-2
clone_size: many
cdr3_nt: TGCGCCAGCAGCTTGTCAACTAGCGGGAGAGGGACCGGGGAGCTGTTTTTT
cdr3_aa: CASSLSTSGRGTGELFF

d_call: TRBD2
v_call: TRBV20-1
j_call: TRBJ2-7
clone_size: many
cdr3_nt: TGCAGTGCTCAGCCCGGACTAGCGCTCGAGCAGTACTTC
cdr3_aa: CSAQPGLALEQYF

d_call: TRBD1
v_call: TRBV11-2
j_call: TRBJ1-3
clone_size: many
cdr3_nt: TGTGCCAGCAGCCCAAACAGGGGATCTGGAAACACCATATATTTT
cdr3_aa: CASSPNRGSGNTIYF

d_call: NA
v_call: TRBV7-9
j_call: TRBJ2-1
clone_size: NA
cdr3_nt: TGTGCCAGCAGCGGATCAGGGGCCTACAATGAGCAGTTCTTC
cdr3_aa: CASSGSGAYNEQFF

d_call: NA
v_call: TRBV12-3/TRBV12-4
j_call: TRBJ2-3
clone_size: few
cdr3_nt: TGTGCCAGCAGTTTAATCGGGGATCGGACAGATACGCAGTATTTT
cdr3_aa: CASSLIGDRTDTQYF

d_call: NA
v_call: TRBV12-3/TRBV12-4
j_call: TRBJ1-2
clone_size: many
cdr3_nt: TGTGCCAGCAGTTTAGGCGGGGGAGGTTTGGTGAGTGGCTACACCTTC
cdr3_aa: CASSLGGGGLVSGYTF

d_call: NA
v_call: TRBV5-8
j_call: TRBJ2-1
clone_size: many
cdr3_nt: TGTGCCAGCAGCTTGGACGGTACTTACAATGAGCAGTTCTTC
cdr3_aa: CASSLDGTYNEQFF

d_call: NA
v_call: TRBV6-2/TRBV6-3
j_call: TRBJ2-7
clone_size: many
cdr3_nt: TGTGCCAGCAGTTCCCTGCGGGACTTTCCTTCCTACGAGCAGTACTTC
cdr3_aa: CASSSLRDFPSYEQYF

d_call: NA
v_call: TRBV9
j_call: TRBJ2-7
clone_size: few
cdr3_nt: TGTGCCAGCAGCGTCGCAGGTAGATCTAGGGACGAGCAGTACTTC
cdr3_aa: CASSVAGRSRDEQYF

d_call: TRBD1
v_call: TRBV4-3
j_call: TRBJ2-7
clone_size: many
cdr3_nt: TGCGCCAGCAGCCAAGGGGTAAGGGACAGGCTCTACGAGCAGTACTTC
cdr3_aa: CASSQGVRDRLYEQYF

d_call: TRBD2
v_call: TRBV30
j_call: TRBJ2-1
clone_size: few
cdr3_nt: TGTGCCTGGAGTGTATCTAGCGGGAGATCCTACAATGAGCAGTTCTTC
cdr3_aa: CAWSVSSGRSYNEQFF